Listed here are 15 T cell receptor beta chains from one sample, sequenced in a study of T cells in localized non-small cell lung cancer. Repertoires were generated with immunoSEQ multiplex PCR, while TCRdb's copy carries only in-frame clones and drops some. The data contain tens of thousands of clones, approximately 90% of them singletons. The starting material was peripheral blood, obtained before any cancer treatment. The receptors here all came from a female donor over 55 with stage I lung adenocarcinoma.

In its sample, this clone was seen once. The genes are TRBV18 and TRBJ1-4; 7 nucleotides agree with TRBD1. CDR3 length equals 16 residues. V lost 5 bases to trimming and J lost 4 bases; unmatched junction nucleotides: 10. The germline CDR1 and CDR2 sequences are KGHSH and LQKENI. CDR3 protein: CASSERTTGSNEKLFF. Written as DNA, the CDR3 is TGTGCCAGCTCAGAACGAACGACAGGGAGTAATGAAAAACTGTTTTTT.

V gene TRBV29-1 combines with J gene TRBJ1-1; 9 nucleotides align to TRBD1. V was pared by 6 bases and J by 5 bases, with 4 bases of the junction left unmatched. The CDR3 loop spans 12 amino acids. CDR1 is SQVTM and CDR2 is ANQGSEA in the germline V gene. DNA of the CDR3: TGCAGCGTAGGGGACAGGGAAACTGAAGCTTTCTTT. Amino acids: CSVGDRETEAFF.

This chain joins TRBV7-6 and TRBJ1-2, with a possible D match to TRBD1 (5 bases). This CDR3 has 16 residues. Trimming shortened V by 6 bases and J by 3 bases, and 20 bases separated the two germline ends. Germline-derived CDR1 and CDR2 are SGHVS and FNYEAQ. The DNA for the CDR3 is TGTGCCAGCAGTAATGGTCGCAGGGCGGACGACTATGGCTACACCTTC. Translating gives CASSNGRRADDYGYTF.

This clone has a single count. The rearrangement uses TRBV5-4 and TRBJ2-1; weak D call: TRBD2 (6 bases). CDR1 and CDR2 from the germline V gene are SGHNT and YYREEE (reference sequence). This CDR3 region has 16 residues. V was clipped by 2 bases and J by 0 bases, with 12 bases between them. The CDR3 DNA is TGTGCCAGCAGCTTCCCTTTGGGGGGCTCCTACAATGAGCAGTTCTTC. Residues: CASSFPLGGSYNEQFF.

The chain couples TRBV14 to TRBJ1-5; no clear D gene. The CDR3 totals 12 residues. The ends were cut back, 4 bases at V and 8 bases at J, with 9 bases in the middle. The germline gives CDR1 SGHDN, CDR2 FVKESK. The CDR3 DNA follows: TGTGCCAGCAGCCGGTGGTCCGAGCCCCAGCATTTT. Amino acids: CASSRWSEPQHF. Using reference TRBV14 and TRBJ1-5 for the parts outside the CDR3, the full variable domain is EAGVTQFPSHSVIEKGQTVTLRCDPISGHDNLYWYRRVMGKEIKFLLHFVKESKQDESGMPNNRFLAERTGGTYSTLKVQPAELEDSGVYFCASSRWSEPQHFGDGTRLSIL.

The chain combines TRBV4-1 with TRBJ2-1; the D gene is possibly TRBD2 (5 bases). The CDR3 loop spans 14 amino acids. CDR1 and CDR2 from the germline V gene are MGHRA and YSYEKL. Trimming removed 4 bases at V and 7 bases at J, with 14 bases between. The CDR3 spells CASSLHVRENEQFF. CDR3 bases: TGCGCCAGCAGCCTCCACGTGAGGGAAAATGAGCAGTTCTTC.

The rearrangement joins TRBV7-9 to TRBJ2-3, with 13 nucleotides matching TRBD2. CDR3 length equals 17 residues. J gave up 3 bases and V 5 bases, and 8 bases lay outside the gene matches. The germline V gene has CDR1 SEHNR and CDR2 FQNEAQ (reference sequence). The CDR3 bases are TGTGCCAGCAGCCACCTGACTAGCGGGGGGTGGACAGATACGCAGTATTTT. Translation: CASSHLTSGGWTDTQYF.

The chain recombines TRBV5-1 with TRBJ1-4, with D perhaps TRBD1 (6 bases). Trimming cost V 0 bases and J 2 bases, with 11 bases left between them. Germline-derived CDR1 and CDR2 are SGHRS and YFSETQ. This CDR3 spans 16 amino acids. CDR3 loop: CASSLASTGTNEKLFF. CDR3 nucleotides: TGCGCCAGCAGCTTGGCCAGCACAGGGACTAATGAAAAACTGTTTTTT.

This chain uses TRBV5-1 with TRBJ2-1; D assignment may be TRBD1 or TRBD2 (6 bases each). V gave up 4 bases and J gave up 10 bases, with 12 bases separating them. Germline CDR1 reads SGHRS; CDR2 reads YFSETQ. The CDR3 extends over 12 amino acids. The CDR3 here is CASSPSGAEQFF. The CDR3 DNA follows: TGCGCCAGCAGCCCTTCGGGGGCCGAGCAGTTCTTC.

Sample share makes this clone medium-sized. The J gene is TRBJ2-1, the V gene TRBV11-3, with D possibly TRBD2 on 6 matching bases. Trimming pared 4 bases from V and 0 bases from J, leaving 10 bases between. The CDR3 sequence is 15 residues long. CDR1 and CDR2 (germline): SGHNT, YENEEA. Here the CDR3 DNA reads TGTGCCAGCAGCTCGGGGGTCTCCTCCTACAATGAGCAGTTCTTC. This gives the protein CASSSGVSSYNEQFF.

The rearrangement uses TRBV10-2 and TRBJ2-2; the match to TRBD2 covers 12 bases. The CDR3 runs to 16 residues. V lost 8 bases and J lost 2; bases outside the gene matches: 6. Germline CDR1 is WSHSY and CDR2 is SAAADI. In DNA form, the CDR3 reads TGCGCCAGCCGGGCTAGCGGGGGGGTTAACACCGGGGAGCTGTTTTTT. This translates into CASRASGGVNTGELFF.

This clone was picked up a small number of times. The chain joins TRBV18 to TRBJ2-1, with D possibly being TRBD2 (6 bases). The germline CDR1 and CDR2 sequences are KGHSH and LQKENI. The CDR3 totals 16 residues. V lost 6 bases and J lost 0, with 15 bases in between. Here the CDR3 reads CASSRRDLSSYNEQFF. CDR3 bases: TGTGCCAGCTCCCGGCGGGACCTAAGCTCCTACAATGAGCAGTTCTTC. Together with reference TRBV18 and TRBJ2-1, the CDR3 gives the full variable domain: NAGVMQNPRHLVRRRGQEARLRCSPMKGHSHVYWYRQLPEEGLKFMVYLQKENIIDESGMPKERFSAEFPKEGPSILRIQQVVRGDSAAYFCASSRRDLSSYNEQFFGPGTRLTVL.

This chain joins TRBV5-6 and TRBJ1-5; D may be TRBD1 (6 bases). This CDR3 comprises 14 residues. Germline V CDR1 and CDR2: SGHDT, YYEEEE. V was shortened by 2 bases and J by 7 bases, with 13 bases between the two germline ends. Here the CDR3 reads CASSLQGASQPQHF. For the CDR3, the DNA is TGTGCCAGCAGCTTACAGGGAGCTTCACAGCCCCAGCATTTT. The whole variable domain, filled in from reference TRBV5-6 and TRBJ1-5, reads DAGVTQSPTHLIKTRGQQVTLRCSPKSGHDTVSWYQQALGQGPQFIFQYYEEEERQRGNFPDRFSGHQFPNYSSELNVNALLLGDSALYLCASSLQGASQPQHFGDGTRLSIL.

The chain has TRBV2 and TRBJ1-3, with D uncertain. V was trimmed by 6 bases and J by 2 bases, leaving 14 bases between them. Germline V lookup: CDR1 SNHLY, CDR2 FYNNEI. The CDR3 contains 15 residues. For the CDR3, the DNA is TGTGCCAGCAGGGAGGCGAGTATAGCTGGAAACACCATATATTTT. Protein sequence: CASREASIAGNTIYF.

The rearrangement links TRBV6-5 to TRBJ1-6, with TRBD1 matching 7 bases. This CDR3 is built from 16 residues. Germline assignment: CDR1 MNHEY and CDR2 SVGAGI. The V and J ends lost 0 bases and 10 bases, in that order; junction bases with no gene match: 9. The CDR3 nucleotides are TGTGCCAGCAGTTACTCCCCTAACAGGGGTGAATCACCCCTCCACTTT. Its translation: CASSYSPNRGESPLHF.